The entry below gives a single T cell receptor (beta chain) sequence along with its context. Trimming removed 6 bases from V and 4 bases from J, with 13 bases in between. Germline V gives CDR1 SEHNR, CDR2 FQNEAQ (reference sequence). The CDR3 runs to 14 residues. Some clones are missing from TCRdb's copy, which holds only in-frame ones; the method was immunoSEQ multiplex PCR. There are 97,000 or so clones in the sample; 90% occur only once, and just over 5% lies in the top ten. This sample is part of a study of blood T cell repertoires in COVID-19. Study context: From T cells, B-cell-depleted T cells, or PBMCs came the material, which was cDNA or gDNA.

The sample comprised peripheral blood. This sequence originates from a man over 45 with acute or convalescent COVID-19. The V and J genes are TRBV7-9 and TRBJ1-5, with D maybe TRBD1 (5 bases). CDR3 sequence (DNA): TGTGCCAGCAGTTCTACAGGTACTAATCAGCCCCAGCATTTT. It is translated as CASSSTGTNQPQHF.